Given below is one TCR beta chain in context. This sample was included in a study of T cells in Graves' hyperthyroidism and ophthalmopathy. It was RNA transcripts that yielded the amplified TCR beta CDR3 regions. The study used the HTBI primer set for a first-round RT-PCR of the TCR CDR3. In TCRdb, the multiplex PCR reads were re-called with MiXCR into one record per CDR3 protein. This table holds about 340,000 distinct CDR3 sequences, roughly a fifth found once. The CDR3 loop spans 15 amino acids. The germline CDR1 and CDR2 sequences are SGHVS and FNYEAQ. V dropped 5 bases and J dropped 4 bases, with 17 bases sitting between them.

This receptor was identified in a woman in her forties or fifties with Graves' hyperthyroidism. What was sequenced was blood. J is TRBJ2-5 and V is TRBV7-6; D possibly matches TRBD1 or TRBD2 (6 bases each). This chain's CDR3 is CASSLSSVRGETQYF. The CDR3, as DNA: TGTGCCAGCAGCCTATCTAGCGTCAGGGGAGAGACCCAGTACTTC. The whole variable domain, remainder taken from reference TRBV7-6 and TRBJ2-5, is GAGVSQSPRYKVTKRGQDVALRCDPISGHVSLYWYRQALGQGPEFLTYFNYEAQQDKSGLPNDRFSAERPEGSISTLTIQRTEQRDSAMYRCASSLSSVRGETQYFGPGTRLLVL.